The 14 T cell receptor beta chains presented below share a single source sample, sequenced in a study of blood T cell repertoires in COVID-19. Profiling relied on immunoSEQ multiplex PCR, and the TCRdb table lists in-frame clones only, not all of them. Counted here are approximately 250,000 clones, approximately 89% occurring once; the ten biggest clones make up more than 1%. The sequencing input was PBMCs or T cells enriched from blood (not recorded which). The receptors come from a woman aged 40 to 49 with acute COVID-19.

In DNA, the CDR3 is TGTGCCATCAGTGCCCGGGACAGGGGAACTGAAGCTTTCTTT. Translated: CAISARDRGTEAFF. The chain has TRBV10-3 and TRBJ1-1; 10 nucleotides align to TRBD1. The CDR3 is 14 residues long. Germline CDR1 reads ENHRY; CDR2 reads SYGVKD. V dropped 4 bases and J dropped 5; count of bases not matched to a gene: 4.

The chain links TRBV2 to TRBJ1-6, with 8 bases that match TRBD1. J lost 7 bases, V lost 4 bases, and 6 bases had no gene match. CDR3 size: 15 residues. In germline, CDR1 is SNHLY, CDR2 FYNNEI. The CDR3 reads CASSGQGSENSPLHF. Written as DNA, the CDR3 is TGTGCCAGCAGTGGACAGGGGTCCGAGAATTCACCCCTCCACTTT.

This chain links TRBV9 with TRBJ1-3; 8 bases match TRBD1. J was trimmed by 1 base and V by 5 bases; bases with no gene match: 2. The length of the CDR3 is 14 residues. CDR1 and CDR2 from the germline V gene are SGDLS and YYNGEE. The CDR3 nucleotides are TGTGCCAGCAGTACAGGGGGATCTGGAAACACCATATATTTT. Residues: CASSTGGSGNTIYF.

The V gene is TRBV4-3, the J gene TRBJ2-3, with 11 bases matching TRBD2. The CDR3 consists of 15 residues. Per germline, CDR1 LGHNA and CDR2 YSLEER. After removal of 2 bases from V and 3 bases from J, the junction contained 1 base not matched to a gene. DNA of the CDR3: TGCGCCAGCAGCCAAACTAGCGGGAGAACAGATACGCAGTATTTT. This translates into CASSQTSGRTDTQYF.

This sequence joins TRBV30 and TRBJ1-4; D is undetermined. CDR3 length equals 14 residues. Germline V gene lookup returns CDR1 GTSNPN and CDR2 SVGIG (reference sequence). V was cut by 0 bases and J by 3 bases, with 8 bases left in between. The CDR3 sequence is CAWSVRAANEKLFF. In nucleotides, the CDR3 is TGTGCCTGGAGTGTGCGGGCAGCTAATGAAAAACTGTTTTTT.

The chain couples TRBV28 to TRBJ2-7; D may be TRBD1 (6 bases). The germline gives CDR1 MDHEN, CDR2 SYDVKM. The CDR3 totals 12 residues. CDR3 in amino acids: CASSLAQGSMSV. The CDR3 nucleotides read TGTGCCAGCAGTTTAGCGCAGGGGTCTATGTCCGTC.

In its sample, this clone was seen once. The chain is built from TRBV5-1 and TRBJ1-1, with 7 nucleotides matching TRBD1. Unmatched junction bases numbered 5, after V lost 0 bases and J lost 3 bases. There are 15 residues in the CDR3. Germline V gene sequence: CDR1 SGHRS, CDR2 YFSETQ. This CDR3 is CASSLADRRDTEAFF. The CDR3 nucleotides are TGCGCCAGCAGCTTGGCGGACAGGCGAGACACTGAAGCTTTCTTT. Together with reference TRBV5-1 and TRBJ1-1, the CDR3 gives the full variable domain: KAGVTQTPRYLIKTRGQQVTLSCSPISGHRSVSWYQQTPGQGLQFLFEYFSETQRNKGNFPGRFSGRQFSNSRSEMNVSTLELGDSALYLCASSLADRRDTEAFFGQGTRLTVV.

The rearrangement uses TRBV19 and TRBJ2-3, with 7 bases matching TRBD1. This CDR3 comprises 15 residues. The V and J ends lost 4 bases and 4 bases, in that order; junction bases with no gene match: 8. The germline V gene has CDR1 LNHDA and CDR2 SQIVND (reference sequence). In DNA, the CDR3 is TGTGCCAGTAGTAGGACAGGATTTGTCCCAGATACGCAGTATTTT. This codes for CASSRTGFVPDTQYF.

V usage is TRBV28 and J usage is TRBJ1-6; D not certain. CDR3 size: 14 residues. The germline CDR1 and CDR2 sequences are MDHEN and SYDVKM. Between the trimmed V and J ends, which lost 4 bases and 10 bases, there was a span of 14 bases. CDR3 sequence (DNA): TGTGCCAGCAGTTACCCGGGAAGATCCTCACCCCTCCACTTT. Translating it yields CASSYPGRSSPLHF.

V is TRBV5-4 and J is TRBJ1-2; D unclear. Between the trimmed V and J ends, which lost 7 bases and 0 bases, there was a span of 10 bases. Germline loops: CDR1 SGHNT, CDR2 YYREEE (reference sequence). The CDR3 extends over 13 amino acids. The CDR3 bases are TGTGCCAGCCGGCCGGGGACTAACTATGGCTACACCTTC. The encoded protein is CASRPGTNYGYTF.

This chain joins TRBV7-9 and TRBJ2-1; unclear D gene. Germline V CDR1 and CDR2: SEHNR, FQNEAQ (reference sequence). This CDR3 spans 13 amino acids. Trimming took off 4 bases at V and 0 bases at J, with 4 bases between the two ends. CDR3 bases: TGTGCCAGCAGCTCGAGCTCCTACAATGAGCAGTTCTTC. This codes for CASSSSSYNEQFF. Filled out from reference TRBV7-9 and TRBJ2-1, the complete variable domain reads DTGVSQNPRHKITKRGQNVTFRCDPISEHNRLYWYRQTLGQGPEFLTYFQNEAQLEKSRLLSDRFSAERPKGSFSTLEIQRTEQGDSAMYLCASSSSSYNEQFFGPGTRLTVL.

V usage is TRBV6-5 and J usage is TRBJ2-7; maybe TRBD2 (5 bases). This CDR3 has 16 residues. Trimming stripped 0 bases from V and 3 bases from J, with 15 bases between. Germline values: CDR1 MNHEY, CDR2 SVGAGI. CDR3 bases: TGTGCCAGCAGTTACTCCGGGGTCTGGAATGTCTACGAGCAGTACTTC. Encoded protein: CASSYSGVWNVYEQYF.

The rearrangement uses TRBV29-1 and TRBJ2-1, with D possibly being TRBD2 (6 bases). V lost 7 bases to trimming and J lost 0 bases, with 13 bases between them. The CDR3 spans 14 residues. Germline loops: CDR1 SQVTM, CDR2 ANQGSEA. CDR3 sequence: CSGSGGSSYNEQFF. CDR3 DNA sequence: TGCAGCGGTAGCGGAGGGAGCTCCTACAATGAGCAGTTCTTC.

The chain recombines TRBV29-1 with TRBJ1-5, with D hard to call. CDR1 and CDR2 from the germline V gene are SQVTM and ANQGSEA. The CDR3 has 12 amino acids. V lost 0 bases to trimming and J lost 4 bases, with 4 bases between them. CDR3 amino acids: CSVEDPNQPQHF. CDR3 in DNA: TGCAGCGTTGAAGACCCGAATCAGCCCCAGCATTTT. The full variable domain, in which reference TRBV29-1 and TRBJ1-5 provide the parts outside the CDR3, is SAVISQKPSRDICQRGTSLTIQCQVDSQVTMMFWYRQQPGQSLTLIATANQGSEATYESGFVIDKFPISRPNLTFSTLTVSNMSPEDSSIYLCSVEDPNQPQHFGDGTRLSIL.